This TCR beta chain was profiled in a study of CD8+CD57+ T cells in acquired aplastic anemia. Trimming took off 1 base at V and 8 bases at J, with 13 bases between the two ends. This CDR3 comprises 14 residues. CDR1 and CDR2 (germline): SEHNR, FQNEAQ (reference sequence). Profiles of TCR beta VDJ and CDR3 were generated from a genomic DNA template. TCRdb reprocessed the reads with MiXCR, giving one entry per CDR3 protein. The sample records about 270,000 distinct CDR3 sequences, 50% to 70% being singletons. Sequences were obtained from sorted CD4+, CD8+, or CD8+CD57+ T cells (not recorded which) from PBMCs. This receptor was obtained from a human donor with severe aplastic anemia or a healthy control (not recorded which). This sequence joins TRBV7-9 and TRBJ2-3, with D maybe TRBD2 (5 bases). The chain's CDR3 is CASSLVWGRGTQYF. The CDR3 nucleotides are TGTGCCAGCAGCTTAGTTTGGGGTCGGGGTACGCAGTATTTT.